The clone carrying this T cell receptor (beta chain) occurred many times. This specimen belongs to a study of spatial heterogeneity in lung cancer. Whole-study context: The average count in raw reads for each unique TCR and UMI combination exceeded 9.5 appearances.

V was pared by 3 bases and J by 2 bases, with 8 bases between. This CDR3 spans 13 amino acids. Germline V gene data show CDR1 as DFQATT and CDR2 as SNEGSKA (reference sequence). Carried by each TCR cDNA molecule was a unique molecular identifier. TCRdb reprocessed the 5' RACE reads with MiXCR, giving one entry per CDR3 protein. The sample has about 50,000 distinct CDR3 sequences; about 7.4% are singletons. Time point reported: blood at routine non-recurrence follow-up after resection. Whole RNA, which was extracted from tumor, nontumor lung tissue or frozen PBMC, was sequenced without any cell sorting.

V gene TRBV20-1 combines with J gene TRBJ1-3; D ambiguous. This TCR came from a female donor with early-stage non-small cell lung cancer. Here the sequenced sample was PBMCs, taken at follow-up. CDR3 nucleotides: TGCAGTGCTAGGGAGGAGGCTGGAAACACCATATATTTT. Protein product: CSAREEAGNTIYF.